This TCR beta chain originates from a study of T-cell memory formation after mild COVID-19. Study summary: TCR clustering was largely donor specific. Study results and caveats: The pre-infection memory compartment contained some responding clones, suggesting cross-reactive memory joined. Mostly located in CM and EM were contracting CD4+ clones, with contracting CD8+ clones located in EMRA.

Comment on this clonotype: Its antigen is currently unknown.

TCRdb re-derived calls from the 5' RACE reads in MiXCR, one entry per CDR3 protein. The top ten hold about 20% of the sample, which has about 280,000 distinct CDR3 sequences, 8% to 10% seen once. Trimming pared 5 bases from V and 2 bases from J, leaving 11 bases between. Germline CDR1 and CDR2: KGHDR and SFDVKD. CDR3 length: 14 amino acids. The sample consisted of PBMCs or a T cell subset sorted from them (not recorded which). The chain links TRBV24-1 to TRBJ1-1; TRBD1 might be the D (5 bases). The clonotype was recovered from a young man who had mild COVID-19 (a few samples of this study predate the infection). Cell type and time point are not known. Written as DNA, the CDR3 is TGTGCCACCAGTGGGGCAGGGACCAACACTGAAGCTTTCTTT. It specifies CATSGAGTNTEAFF.